One and the same sample provided the 22 T cell receptor beta chains below, sequenced in a study of T cell responses to AZD1222 COVID-19 vaccine. Produced via immunoSEQ multiplex PCR; TCRdb's table is partial and in-frame only. The sample lists around 200,000 clones, around 88% occurring once. This material consisted of peripheral blood, taken on day 0 of AZD1222 vaccination. These receptors came from an adult in good health.

The chain is built from TRBV19 and TRBJ2-1; 13 bases line up with TRBD2. The ends lost 7 bases at V and 7 bases at J; junction bases unmatched: 10. This CDR3 has 16 residues. Germline CDR1 reads LNHDA; CDR2 reads SQIVND (reference sequence). The CDR3 sequence: CASIGGGLAGINEQFF. The CDR3, as DNA: TGTGCCAGTATCGGGGGGGGACTAGCGGGAATTAATGAGCAGTTCTTC.

The CDR3 protein is CASSPPGRGAEAFF. CDR3 bases: TGTGCCAGCAGTCCTCCAGGCAGGGGAGCTGAAGCTTTCTTT. The V gene is TRBV27, the J gene TRBJ1-1, with a possible D match to TRBD1 (6 bases). This CDR3 spans 14 amino acids. CDR1 is MNHEY, CDR2 SMNVEV, per germline (reference sequence). V lost 5 bases and J 6 bases, leaving 16 bases between the germline ends.

The J gene is TRBJ2-7, the V gene TRBV12-5; 8 bases agree with TRBD1. Losses at the gene ends were 6 bases for V and 4 bases for J; bases not matched to a gene: 8. CDR1 is LGHNT, CDR2 FRNRAP, per germline. The CDR3 runs to 14 residues. CDR3 residues: CASGRTGGSYEQYF. The CDR3 DNA reads TGTGCTAGTGGACGTACAGGGGGAAGTTACGAGCAGTACTTC.

The V call is TRBV3-1 (or the pseudogene TRBV3-2), the J call TRBJ1-6, with a weak D call TRBD1 (5 bases). The V end lost 4 bases, the J end lost 7 bases, and 11 bases lay between the germline ends. This CDR3 is built from 14 residues. The germline V gene has CDR1 LGHDT and CDR2 YNNKEL (reference sequence). In DNA, the CDR3 is TGTGCCAGCAGCCCCGGGACTCAGAATTCACCCCTCCACTTT. This gives the protein CASSPGTQNSPLHF.

In its sample, this clone was seen once. The chain has TRBV7-2 and TRBJ1-3; TRBD1 is a possible D gene (5 bases). This CDR3 is 15 amino acids long. V lost 1 base and J 3 bases, leaving 10 bases between the germline ends. CDR1 and CDR2 from the germline V gene are SGHTA and FQGNSA. The CDR3 loop is CASSLVGTGGNTIYF. CDR3 coding DNA: TGTGCCAGCAGCTTAGTCGGGACTGGTGGAAACACCATATATTTT.

CDR3 region: CASSHDRGNTGELFF. CDR3 in DNA: TGTGCCAGCAGCCATGACAGGGGAAACACCGGGGAGCTGTTTTTT. V is TRBV6-5 and J is TRBJ2-2; 8 bases line up with TRBD1. In germline, CDR1 is MNHEY, CDR2 SVGAGI. The V gene end was trimmed by 6 bases and the J gene end by 2 bases; junction bases not matched to a gene: 5. The length of the CDR3 is 15 residues.

The chain recombines TRBV5-1 with TRBJ2-5, with 14 bases identical to TRBD2. Per the germline V gene, CDR1 is SGHRS and CDR2 is YFSETQ. The CDR3 is made up of 15 amino acids. The junction had 5 bases not matched to a gene; V was cut back by 6 bases and J by 4 bases. CDR3 sequence: CASTVGTSGGETQYF. The DNA for the CDR3 is TGCGCCAGCACCGTGGGGACTAGCGGGGGAGAGACCCAGTACTTC. Together with reference TRBV5-1 and TRBJ2-5, the CDR3 gives the full variable domain: KAGVTQTPRYLIKTRGQQVTLSCSPISGHRSVSWYQQTPGQGLQFLFEYFSETQRNKGNFPGRFSGRQFSNSRSEMNVSTLELGDSALYLCASTVGTSGGETQYFGPGTRLLVL.

This chain connects TRBV30 to TRBJ1-3; D perhaps matches TRBD1 (5 bases). V lost 5 bases and J 4 bases, leaving 12 bases between the germline ends. The germline V gene has CDR1 GTSNPN and CDR2 SVGIG (reference sequence). This CDR3 has 13 amino acids. The CDR3: CAWGKGSGNTIYF. The CDR3 coding sequence is TGTGCCTGGGGAAAGGGGTCCGGAAACACCATATATTTT.

The rearrangement joins TRBV2 to TRBJ2-3, with 8 bases lining up with TRBD2. The CDR3 sequence is 16 residues long. V was pared by 6 bases and J by 2 bases, with 10 bases of the junction left unmatched. CDR1 SNHLY and CDR2 FYNNEI come from the germline V gene. This CDR3 is CASSESTSGFTDTQYF. The CDR3 DNA reads TGTGCCAGCAGCGAATCTACTAGCGGATTCACAGATACGCAGTATTTT.

The chain joins TRBV4-1 to TRBJ2-7, with D possibly matching TRBD2 (5 bases). The germline CDR1 and CDR2 sequences are MGHRA and YSYEKL. The V end lost 0 bases, the J end lost 0 bases, and 9 bases lay between the germline ends. The CDR3 spans 15 residues. CDR3 in DNA: TGCGCCAGCAGCCAAGAGAGGGCAGTCTCCTACGAGCAGTACTTC. Amino acids: CASSQERAVSYEQYF.

The V gene is TRBV7-3, the J gene TRBJ2-7; maybe TRBD1 (5 bases). The CDR3 has 15 amino acids. The germline V gene encodes CDR1 SGHTA and CDR2 FQGTGA. Trimming pared 0 bases from V and 1 base from J, leaving 10 bases between. CDR3 sequence: CASSLTEQGSYEQYF. For the CDR3, the DNA is TGTGCCAGCAGCTTAACTGAGCAGGGTTCCTACGAGCAGTACTTC.

The V and J genes are TRBV6-5 and TRBJ1-5, with a weak D call TRBD1 (5 bases). Germline CDR1 and CDR2: MNHEY and SVGAGI. The length of the CDR3 is 16 residues. Trimming pared 4 bases from V and 5 bases from J, leaving 18 bases between. The CDR3 sequence: CASSSLTARGDQPQHF. The DNA for the CDR3 is TGTGCCAGCAGTTCACTGACAGCGCGAGGGGATCAGCCCCAGCATTTT.

A single count supports this clone. The chain combines TRBV10-3 with TRBJ1-1, with D perhaps matching TRBD1 (6 bases). This CDR3 has 13 amino acids. Trimming cost V 7 bases and J 2 bases, with 11 bases left between them. The germline V gene encodes CDR1 ENHRY and CDR2 SYGVKD. The CDR3 bases are TGTGCCATCATGCCGGGACACAACACTGAAGCTTTCTTT. It encodes CAIMPGHNTEAFF.

The chain employs TRBV6-5 and TRBJ1-6; D is undetermined. The V end lost 3 bases, the J end lost 11 bases, and 14 bases lay between the germline ends. The CDR3 contains 14 residues. Germline CDR1 MNHEY, CDR2 SVGAGI. The CDR3 protein is CASSYGQPGTPLHF. CDR3 bases: TGTGCCAGCAGTTATGGGCAGCCAGGAACACCCCTCCACTTT.

The gene calls are TRBV7-9 and TRBJ1-1, with a tentative D call TRBD1 (6 bases). Trimming took off 5 bases at V and 3 bases at J, with 19 bases between the two ends. Germline V gene data show CDR1 as SEHNR and CDR2 as FQNEAQ (reference sequence). The CDR3 runs to 16 residues. For the CDR3, the DNA is TGTGCCAGCAGCCTCCGACGGGGGCGGAATTACACTGAAGCTTTCTTT. This sequence encodes CASSLRRGRNYTEAFF. The variable domain in full, with the rest retrieved from reference TRBV7-9 and TRBJ1-1, is DTGVSQNPRHKITKRGQNVTFRCDPISEHNRLYWYRQTLGQGPEFLTYFQNEAQLEKSRLLSDRFSAERPKGSFSTLEIQRTEQGDSAMYLCASSLRRGRNYTEAFFGQGTRLTVV.

The gene calls are TRBV19 and TRBJ2-1; D perhaps matches TRBD1 (6 bases). Deletions cut 3 bases from V and 7 bases from J, with 16 bases between. CDR3 length equals 15 residues. Germline CDR1 reads LNHDA; CDR2 reads SQIVND (reference sequence). CDR3 sequence (DNA): TGTGCCAGTAGTATGGGCAGGGGTGGTGGTAATGAGCAGTTCTTC. This translates into CASSMGRGGGNEQFF. Complete variable domain (other parts from reference TRBV19 and TRBJ2-1): DGGITQSPKYLFRKEGQNVTLSCEQNLNHDAMYWYRQDPGQGLRLIYYSQIVNDFQKGDIAEGYSVSREKKESFPLTVTSAQKNPTAFYLCASSMGRGGGNEQFFGPGTRLTVL.

The chain joins TRBV5-6 to TRBJ1-2; the D gene is possibly TRBD1 (5 bases). V was pared by 0 bases and J by 4 bases, with 10 bases between. Germline V gene sequence: CDR1 SGHDT, CDR2 YYEEEE. The CDR3 has 14 amino acids. CDR3 residues: CASSLGQGIYGYTF. In DNA form, the CDR3 reads TGTGCCAGCAGCTTGGGCCAGGGTATCTATGGCTACACCTTC.

The gene calls are TRBV5-1 and TRBJ1-1, with no clear D. Trimming took off 0 bases at V and 0 bases at J, with 3 bases between the two ends. The CDR3 sequence is 13 residues long. Germline assignment: CDR1 SGHRS and CDR2 YFSETQ. In DNA form, the CDR3 reads TGCGCCAGCAGCTTGGAACTGAACACTGAAGCTTTCTTT. Translated, it gives CASSLELNTEAFF.

The chain combines TRBV23-1 with TRBJ2-3; D call uncertain. TRBV23-1 is given ORF status, its function remaining uncertain. The CDR3 length is 13 residues. Trimming shortened V by 0 bases and J by 3 bases, and 4 bases separated the two germline ends. In nucleotides, the CDR3 is TGCGCCAGCAGTCAATCGACTACAGATACGCAGTATTTT. The encoded protein is CASSQSTTDTQYF.

The rearrangement uses TRBV4-1 and TRBJ2-7; 15 bases are a match to TRBD2. Germline CDR1 and CDR2: MGHRA and YSYEKL. The V segment lost 3 bases and the J segment 0 bases; nucleotides outside the gene matches: 3. The CDR3 has 17 residues. CDR3 protein: CASSQRGLAGGSYEQYF. As DNA, the CDR3 is TGCGCCAGCAGCCAGAGGGGACTAGCGGGAGGCTCCTACGAGCAGTACTTC.

The chain employs TRBV7-2 and TRBJ2-1; TRBD2 aligns across 7 bases. CDR1 is SGHTA, CDR2 FQGNSA, per germline. The CDR3 consists of 15 residues. V shed 4 bases and J 7 bases; nucleotides not matched to a gene: 10. The CDR3 region has the DNA TGTGCCAGCAGCTCGTCTAGCGGTGAGGTTAATGAGCAGTTCTTC. Translating gives CASSSSSGEVNEQFF. The entire variable domain, with the rest obtained from reference TRBV7-2 and TRBJ2-1, is as follows: GAGVSQSPSNKVTEKGKDVELRCDPISGHTALYWYRQSLGQGLEFLIYFQGNSAPDKSGLPSDRFSAERTGGSVSTLTIQRTQQEDSAVYLCASSSSSGEVNEQFFGPGTRLTVL.

The V and J genes are TRBV11-3 and TRBJ2-1; tentative D call: TRBD2 (7 bases). The germline V gene encodes CDR1 SGHNT and CDR2 YENEEA. The CDR3 contains 15 residues. Trimming cost V 4 bases and J 10 bases, with 20 bases left between them. This CDR3 is CASSSRGGGQWEQFF. In nucleotides, the CDR3 is TGTGCCAGCAGCTCCCGAGGGGGGGGCCAGTGGGAGCAGTTCTTC.